This T cell receptor beta chain is from a study of blood T cell repertoires in COVID-19. Across the whole study: T cells, B-cell-depleted T cells, or PBMCs provided the cDNA or gDNA that served as material.

Authors' methods: Nucleated cell counts were estimated from reference gene primer amplification. Profiled with immunoSEQ multiplex PCR; TCRdb holds only in-frame clones, not every one. The DNA was the basis for D and trimming; V, J and clone size are from that table. The repertoire includes some 200,000 clones, about nine tenths of them detected once, and over 4.5% sits in the top ten. V gave up 0 bases and J gave up 8 bases, with 13 bases separating them. This CDR3 has 15 residues. The germline V gene encodes CDR1 MNHEY and CDR2 SVGAGI. This clonotype was obtained from an elderly man with acute or convalescent COVID-19. Sequencing used peripheral blood. The J gene is TRBJ1-4, the V gene TRBV6-5; possible D gene TRBD1, 6 bases. The CDR3, as DNA: TGTGCCAGCAGTTACTCGGGGCAGGGGCGAGAAAAACTGTTTTTT. It encodes CASSYSGQGREKLFF.